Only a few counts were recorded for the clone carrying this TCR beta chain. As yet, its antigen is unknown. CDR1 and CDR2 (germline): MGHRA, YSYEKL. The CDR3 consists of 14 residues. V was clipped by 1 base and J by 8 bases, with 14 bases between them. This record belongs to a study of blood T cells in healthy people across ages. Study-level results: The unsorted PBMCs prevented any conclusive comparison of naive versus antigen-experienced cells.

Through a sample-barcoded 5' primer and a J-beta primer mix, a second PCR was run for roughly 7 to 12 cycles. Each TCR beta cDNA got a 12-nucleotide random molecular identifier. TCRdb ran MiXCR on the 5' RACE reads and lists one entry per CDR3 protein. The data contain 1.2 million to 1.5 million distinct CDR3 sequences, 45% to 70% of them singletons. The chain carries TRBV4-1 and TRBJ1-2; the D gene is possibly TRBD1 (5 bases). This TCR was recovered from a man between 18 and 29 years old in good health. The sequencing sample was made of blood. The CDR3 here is CASSQVSGVGGYTF. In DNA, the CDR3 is TGCGCCAGCAGCCAAGTGTCGGGGGTTGGCGGCTACACCTTC.